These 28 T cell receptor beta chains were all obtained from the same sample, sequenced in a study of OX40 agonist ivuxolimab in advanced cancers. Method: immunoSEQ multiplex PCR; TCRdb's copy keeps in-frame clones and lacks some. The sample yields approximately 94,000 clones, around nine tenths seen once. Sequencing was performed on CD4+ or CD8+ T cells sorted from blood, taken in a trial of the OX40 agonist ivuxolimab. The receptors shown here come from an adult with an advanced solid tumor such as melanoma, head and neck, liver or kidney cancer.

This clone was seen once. CDR3 sequence (DNA): TGTGCCAGCAGTTTATTGGGCAGAAGCTATGGCTACACCTTC. Translated: CASSLLGRSYGYTF. The chain recombines TRBV28 with TRBJ1-2; D gene ambiguous. The V gene lost 1 base and the J gene lost 4 bases, with 10 bases spanning the gap. The CDR3 covers 14 residues. Germline V gene lookup returns CDR1 MDHEN and CDR2 SYDVKM.

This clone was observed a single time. The CDR3, as DNA: TGTGCCATCAGTGAAGGGCAGGGGGCAAGTGAAGCTTTCTTT. This encodes CAISEGQGASEAFF. The rearrangement uses TRBV10-3 and TRBJ1-1; TRBD1 matches 8 bases. The J segment lost 7 bases and the V segment lost 3 bases, leaving 7 bases of the junction unmatched. In germline, CDR1 is ENHRY, CDR2 SYGVKD. This CDR3 comprises 14 residues.

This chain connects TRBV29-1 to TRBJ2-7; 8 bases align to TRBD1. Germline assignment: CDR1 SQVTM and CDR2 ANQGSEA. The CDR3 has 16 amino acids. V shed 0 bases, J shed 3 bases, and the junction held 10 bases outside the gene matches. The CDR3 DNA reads TGCAGCGTTGAAGATCGCAGGGGGCCAGGGGGCTACGAGCAGTACTTC. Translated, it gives CSVEDRRGPGGYEQYF.

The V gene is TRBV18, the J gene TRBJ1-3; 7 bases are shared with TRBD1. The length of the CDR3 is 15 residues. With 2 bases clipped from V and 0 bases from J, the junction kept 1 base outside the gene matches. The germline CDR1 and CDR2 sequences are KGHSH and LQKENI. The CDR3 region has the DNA TGTGCCAGCTCACCAGGGGACAGCTCTGGAAACACCATATATTTT. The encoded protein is CASSPGDSSGNTIYF.

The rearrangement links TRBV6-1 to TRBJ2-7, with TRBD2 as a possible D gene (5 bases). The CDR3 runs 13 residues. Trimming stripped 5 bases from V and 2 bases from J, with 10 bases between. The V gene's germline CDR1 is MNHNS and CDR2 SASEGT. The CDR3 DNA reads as TGTGCCAGCAGTTCCCCCGGGACCTACGAGCAGTACTTC. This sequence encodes CASSSPGTYEQYF.

CDR3 DNA: TGTGCCAGCAGTTCCCCCTCCGACAGGGGCCTTATAGAGACCCAGTACTTC. Protein: CASSSPSDRGLIETQYF. The chain carries TRBV28 and TRBJ2-5; 8 bases line up with TRBD1. CDR3 length: 17 amino acids. Germline CDR1 is MDHEN and CDR2 is SYDVKM. Trimming cost V 4 bases and J 4 bases; bases outside gene matches: 14. Full variable domain (outside the CDR3, taken from reference TRBV28 and TRBJ2-5): DVKVTQSSRYLVKRTGEKVFLECVQDMDHENMFWYRQDPGLGLRLIYFSYDVKMKEKGDIPEGYSVSREKKERFSLILESASTNQTSMYLCASSSPSDRGLIETQYFGPGTRLLVL.

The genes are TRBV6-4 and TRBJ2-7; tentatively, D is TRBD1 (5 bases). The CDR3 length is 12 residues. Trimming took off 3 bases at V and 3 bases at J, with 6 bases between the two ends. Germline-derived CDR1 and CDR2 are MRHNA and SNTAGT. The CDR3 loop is CASSDDSYEQYF. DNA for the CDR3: TGTGCCAGCAGTGATGACAGCTACGAGCAGTACTTC.

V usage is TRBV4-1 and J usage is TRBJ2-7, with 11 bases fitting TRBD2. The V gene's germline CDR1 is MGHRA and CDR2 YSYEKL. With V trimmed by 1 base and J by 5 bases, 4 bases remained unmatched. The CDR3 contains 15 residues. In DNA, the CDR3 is TGCGCCAGCAGCCAAGGGGCTAGCGGGAGGAACGAGCAGTACTTC. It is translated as CASSQGASGRNEQYF.

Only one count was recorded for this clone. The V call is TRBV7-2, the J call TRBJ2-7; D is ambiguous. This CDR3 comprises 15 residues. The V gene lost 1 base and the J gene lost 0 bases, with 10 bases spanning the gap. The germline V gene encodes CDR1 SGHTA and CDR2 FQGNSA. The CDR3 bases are TGTGCCAGCAGCTTAGTTGGGCGGAACTCCTACGAGCAGTACTTC. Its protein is CASSLVGRNSYEQYF.

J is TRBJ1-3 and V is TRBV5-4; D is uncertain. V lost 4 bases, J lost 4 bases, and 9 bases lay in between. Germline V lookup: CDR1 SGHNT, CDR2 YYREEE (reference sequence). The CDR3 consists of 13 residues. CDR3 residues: CASSDAGGNTIYF. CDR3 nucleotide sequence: TGTGCCAGCAGCGACGCAGGAGGAAACACCATATATTTT.

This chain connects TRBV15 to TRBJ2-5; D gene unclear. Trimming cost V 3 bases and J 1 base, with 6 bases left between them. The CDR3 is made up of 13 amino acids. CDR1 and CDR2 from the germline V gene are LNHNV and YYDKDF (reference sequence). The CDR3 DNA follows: TGTGCCACCAGCAGCGACGGCCAAGAGACCCAGTACTTC. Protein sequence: CATSSDGQETQYF.

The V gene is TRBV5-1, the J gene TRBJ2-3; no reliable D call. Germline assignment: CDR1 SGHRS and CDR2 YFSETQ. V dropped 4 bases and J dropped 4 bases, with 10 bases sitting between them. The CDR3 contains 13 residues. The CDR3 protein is CASSASNSDTQYF. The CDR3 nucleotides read TGCGCCAGCAGCGCGTCCAACTCAGATACGCAGTATTTT. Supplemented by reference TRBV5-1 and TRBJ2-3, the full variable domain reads KAGVTQTPRYLIKTRGQQVTLSCSPISGHRSVSWYQQTPGQGLQFLFEYFSETQRNKGNFPGRFSGRQFSNSRSEMNVSTLELGDSALYLCASSASNSDTQYFGPGTRLTVL.

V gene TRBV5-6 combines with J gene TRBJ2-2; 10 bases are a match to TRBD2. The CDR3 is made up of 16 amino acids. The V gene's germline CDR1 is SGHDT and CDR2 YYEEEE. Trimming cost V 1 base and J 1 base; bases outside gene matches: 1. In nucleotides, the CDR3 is TGTGCCAGCAGCTTGCCTAGCGGGAGGAACACCGGGGAGCTGTTTTTT. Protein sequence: CASSLPSGRNTGELFF.

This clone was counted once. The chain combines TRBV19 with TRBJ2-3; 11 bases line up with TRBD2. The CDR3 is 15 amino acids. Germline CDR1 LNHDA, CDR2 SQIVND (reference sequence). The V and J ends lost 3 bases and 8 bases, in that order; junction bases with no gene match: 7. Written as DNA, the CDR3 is TGTGCCAGTAGTATTAGTGGACTAGCGGGTGGTACGCAGTATTTT. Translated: CASSISGLAGGTQYF.

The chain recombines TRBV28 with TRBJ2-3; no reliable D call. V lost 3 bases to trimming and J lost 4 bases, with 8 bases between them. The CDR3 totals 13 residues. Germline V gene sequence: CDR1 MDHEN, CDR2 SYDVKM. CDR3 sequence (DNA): TGTGCCAGCAGTTTCGGAGCCGCAGATACGCAGTATTTT. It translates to CASSFGAADTQYF.

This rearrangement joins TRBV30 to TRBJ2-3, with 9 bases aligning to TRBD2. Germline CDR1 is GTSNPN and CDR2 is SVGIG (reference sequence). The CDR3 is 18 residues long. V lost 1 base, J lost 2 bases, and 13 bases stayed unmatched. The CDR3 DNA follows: TGTGCCTGGAGTGCCCGCCCGGCGGCGGGAGGGAACACAGATACGCAGTATTTT. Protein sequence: CAWSARPAAGGNTDTQYF.

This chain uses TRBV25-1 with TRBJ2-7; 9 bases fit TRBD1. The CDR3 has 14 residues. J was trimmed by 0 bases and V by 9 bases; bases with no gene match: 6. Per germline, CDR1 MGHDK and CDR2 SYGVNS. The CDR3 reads CASQGGQGSYEQYF. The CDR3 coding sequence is TGTGCCAGTCAGGGGGGACAGGGCTCCTACGAGCAGTACTTC.

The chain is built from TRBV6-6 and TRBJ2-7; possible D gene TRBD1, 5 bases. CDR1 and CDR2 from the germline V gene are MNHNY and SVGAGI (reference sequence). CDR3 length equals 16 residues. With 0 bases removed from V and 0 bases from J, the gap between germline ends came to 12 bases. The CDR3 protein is CASSYSRQGSSYEQYF. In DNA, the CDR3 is TGTGCCAGCAGTTACTCAAGGCAGGGAAGCTCCTACGAGCAGTACTTC.

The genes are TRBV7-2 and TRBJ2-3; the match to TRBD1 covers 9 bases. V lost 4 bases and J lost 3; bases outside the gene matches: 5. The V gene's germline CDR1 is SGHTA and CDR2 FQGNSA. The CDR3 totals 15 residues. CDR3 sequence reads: CASSSGTGMTDTQYF. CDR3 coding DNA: TGTGCCAGCAGCTCCGGGACAGGGATGACAGATACGCAGTATTTT.

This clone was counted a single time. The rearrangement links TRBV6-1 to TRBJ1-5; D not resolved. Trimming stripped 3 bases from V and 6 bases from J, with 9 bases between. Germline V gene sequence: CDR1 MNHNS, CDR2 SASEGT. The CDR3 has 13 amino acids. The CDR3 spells CASSDVSAQPQHF. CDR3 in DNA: TGTGCCAGCAGTGACGTGTCAGCTCAGCCCCAGCATTTT.

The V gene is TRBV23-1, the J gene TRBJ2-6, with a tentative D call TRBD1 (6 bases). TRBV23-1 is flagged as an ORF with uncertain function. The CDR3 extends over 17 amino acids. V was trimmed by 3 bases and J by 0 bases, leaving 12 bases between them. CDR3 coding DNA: TGCGCCAGCAGTCACAACAGGGCATGCTCTGGGGCCAACGTCCTGACTTTC. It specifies CASSHNRACSGANVLTF.

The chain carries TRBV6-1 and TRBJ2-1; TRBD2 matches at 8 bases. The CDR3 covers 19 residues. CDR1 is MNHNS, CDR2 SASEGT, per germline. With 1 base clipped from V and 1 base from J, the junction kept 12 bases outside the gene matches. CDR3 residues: CASSEGGSGIRLSYNEQFF. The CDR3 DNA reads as TGTGCCAGCAGTGAAGGGGGTAGCGGGATAAGATTGTCCTACAATGAGCAGTTCTTC.

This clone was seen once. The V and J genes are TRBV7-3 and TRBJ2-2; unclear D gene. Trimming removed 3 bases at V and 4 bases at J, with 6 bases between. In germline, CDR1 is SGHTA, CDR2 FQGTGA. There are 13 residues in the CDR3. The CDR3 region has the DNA TGTGCCAGCAGCTTTACGGCCACCGGGGAGCTGTTTTTT. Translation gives CASSFTATGELFF.

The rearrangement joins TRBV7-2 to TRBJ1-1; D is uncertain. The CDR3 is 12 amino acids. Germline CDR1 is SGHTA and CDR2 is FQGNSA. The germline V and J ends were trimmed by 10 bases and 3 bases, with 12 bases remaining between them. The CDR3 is CATGWADTEAFF. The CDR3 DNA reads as TGTGCCACGGGTTGGGCAGACACTGAAGCTTTCTTT.

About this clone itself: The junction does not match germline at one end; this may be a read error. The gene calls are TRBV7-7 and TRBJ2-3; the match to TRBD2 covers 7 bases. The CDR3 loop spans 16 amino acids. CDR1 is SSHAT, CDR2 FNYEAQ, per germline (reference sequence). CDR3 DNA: TGTGCTAGCAGCTTAGACGCGGGAGAGGGCTCAGATACGCAGTATTTT. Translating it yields CASSLDAGEGSDTQYF.

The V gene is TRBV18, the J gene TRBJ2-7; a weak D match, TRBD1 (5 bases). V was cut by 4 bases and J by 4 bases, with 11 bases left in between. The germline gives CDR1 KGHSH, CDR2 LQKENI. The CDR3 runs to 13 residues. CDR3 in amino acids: CASSRDSKYEQYF. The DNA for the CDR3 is TGTGCCAGCTCACGTGACAGCAAATACGAGCAGTACTTC. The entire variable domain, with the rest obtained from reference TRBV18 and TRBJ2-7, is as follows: NAGVMQNPRHLVRRRGQEARLRCSPMKGHSHVYWYRQLPEEGLKFMVYLQKENIIDESGMPKERFSAEFPKEGPSILRIQQVVRGDSAAYFCASSRDSKYEQYFGPGTRLTVT.

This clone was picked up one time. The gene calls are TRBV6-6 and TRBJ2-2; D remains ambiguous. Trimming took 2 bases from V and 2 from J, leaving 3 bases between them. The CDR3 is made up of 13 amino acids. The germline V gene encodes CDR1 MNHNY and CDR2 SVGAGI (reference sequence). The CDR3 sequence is CASSYLNTGELFF. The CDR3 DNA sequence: TGTGCCAGCAGTTACCTTAACACCGGGGAGCTGTTTTTT.

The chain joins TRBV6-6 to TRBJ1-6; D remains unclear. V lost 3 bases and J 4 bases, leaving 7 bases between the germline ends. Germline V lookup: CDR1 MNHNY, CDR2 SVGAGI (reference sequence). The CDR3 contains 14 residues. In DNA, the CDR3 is TGTGCCAGCAGTTATCACCAGTATAATTCACCCCTCCACTTT. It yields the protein CASSYHQYNSPLHF.